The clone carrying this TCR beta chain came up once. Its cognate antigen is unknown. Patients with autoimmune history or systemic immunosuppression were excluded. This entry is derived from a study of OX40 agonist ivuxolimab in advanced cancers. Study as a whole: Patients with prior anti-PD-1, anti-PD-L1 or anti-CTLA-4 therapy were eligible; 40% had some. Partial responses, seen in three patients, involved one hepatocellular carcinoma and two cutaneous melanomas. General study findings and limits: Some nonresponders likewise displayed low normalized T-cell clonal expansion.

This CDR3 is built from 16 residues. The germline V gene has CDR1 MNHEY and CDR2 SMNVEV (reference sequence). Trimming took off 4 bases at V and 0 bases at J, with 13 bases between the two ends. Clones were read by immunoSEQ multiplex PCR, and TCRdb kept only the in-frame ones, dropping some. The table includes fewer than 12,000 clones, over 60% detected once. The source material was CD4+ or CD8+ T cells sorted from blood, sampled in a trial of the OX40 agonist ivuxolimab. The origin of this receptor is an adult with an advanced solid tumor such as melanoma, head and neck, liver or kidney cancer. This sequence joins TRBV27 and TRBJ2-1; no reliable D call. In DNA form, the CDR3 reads TGTGCCAGCAGTTCCTGGACGGCTACCTCCTACAATGAGCAGTTCTTC. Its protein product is CASSSWTATSYNEQFF.